A selection of T cell receptor beta chains follows, all from one sample in a study of blood T cell repertoires in COVID-19. Profiled with immunoSEQ multiplex PCR; TCRdb holds only in-frame clones, not every one. The table has 140,000 to 150,000 clones, more than 70% seen once; the top ten hold about an eighth. The material sequenced was peripheral blood. All receptors come from a man in his sixties with active or convalescent COVID-19. Each CDR3 is given with its conserved first and last residue.

V gene	J gene	CDR3 protein
TRBV20-1	TRBJ2-3	CSERQADTQYF
TRBV5-1	TRBJ2-3	CASAEGTSTDTQYF
TRBV18	TRBJ2-7	CASSPRAAGPYEQYF
TRBV10-3	TRBJ2-5	CATAGTSGSPYSQETQYF
TRBV28	TRBJ1-3	CAGHRRGQLNTIYF
TRBV19	TRBJ2-1	CASSIDLGSGRYEQFF
TRBV4-3	TRBJ2-3	CASSQGVMGLAGDTQYF
TRBV19	TRBJ1-1	CASSSRGFEAFF
TRBV4-1	TRBJ2-6	CASSHPGQGERFIAGANVLTF
TRBV3-1/TRBV3-2	TRBJ1-5	CASSQEGAKAQHF
TRBV19	TRBJ2-1	CASSSAAGPYNEQFF
TRBV24-1	TRBJ1-2	CATSDLLREGYTF
TRBV3-1/TRBV3-2	TRBJ1-6	CASSPRREGSPLHF
TRBV28	TRBJ2-1	CASSPRRDEQFF
TRBV6-5	TRBJ1-6	CASRPGHYNSPLHF
TRBV21-1	TRBJ1-5	CASSKVGQGGVFQPQHF
TRBV7-3	TRBJ2-1	CASSLNMAGLYNEQFF
TRBV15	TRBJ2-1	CATSRDRNYNEQFF